These 30 T cell receptor beta chains came from one sample sequenced in a study of blood T cell repertoires in COVID-19 (dated by TCRdb to between 2020 and 2021). Library preparation employed the immunoSEQ multiplex PCR assay. TCRdb stores this immuneACCESS table with in-frame sequences only. Part of the clones is absent; in the studies checked, under half of the shortfall reflects unresolved V genes, and no reason is known for the rest. The sample table shows 250,000 to 300,000 clones, and over 70% are seen once. About 9.4% of the sample belongs to the ten largest clones. Sequencing was done on a sample of peripheral blood. All receptors derive from a woman in her seventies with COVID-19, enrolled during active disease.

This chain uses TRBV9 with TRBJ2-3; 8 nucleotides align to TRBD2. This CDR3 contains 14 residues. Germline loops: CDR1 SGDLS, CDR2 YYNGEE. Trimming removed 7 bases from V and 0 bases from J; junction bases left unmatched: 4. In DNA, the CDR3 is TGTGCCAGCTCCCCTAGCGGGAGCACAGATACGCAGTATTTT. Translated: CASSPSGSTDTQYF.

This CDR3 is CASSLQSSYGYTF. DNA for the CDR3: TGTGCCAGCAGTTTACAATCCAGCTATGGCTACACCTTC. The chain is built from TRBV12-3 or TRBV12-4 and TRBJ1-2; D remains unclear. The CDR3 covers 13 residues. V was pared by 2 bases and J by 4 bases, with 8 bases between.

Points on this clone: Other DNA sequences in the same sample also yield this CDR3. This chain joins TRBV2 and TRBJ2-7, with 7 bases fitting TRBD2. The CDR3 spans 12 residues. The V and J ends lost 4 bases and 4 bases, in that order; junction bases with no gene match: 1. Germline V lookup: CDR1 SNHLY, CDR2 FYNNEI. In DNA form, the CDR3 reads TGTGCCAGCAGTGGGGGGGGTTACGAGCAGTACTTC. Protein product: CASSGGGYEQYF.

The chain recombines TRBV18 with TRBJ2-1; D remains unclear. Germline V CDR1 and CDR2: KGHSH, LQKENI. The CDR3 loop spans 16 amino acids. V lost 2 bases to trimming and J lost 0 bases, with 11 bases between them. Here the CDR3 reads CASSPFRVSSYNEQFF. For the CDR3, the DNA is TGTGCCAGCTCACCATTTCGGGTGAGCTCCTACAATGAGCAGTTCTTC.

In nucleotides, the CDR3 is TGTGCCAGCAGCTTAGGCACAGGGGTCGAGTACCAAGAGACCCAGTACTTC. As protein: CASSLGTGVEYQETQYF. The V call is TRBV7-9, the J call TRBJ2-5; 7 bases map to TRBD1. The germline V gene has CDR1 SEHNR and CDR2 FQNEAQ (reference sequence). After removal of 1 base from V and 0 bases from J, the junction contained 8 bases not matched to a gene. The length of the CDR3 is 17 residues. Full variable domain (missing parts from reference TRBV7-9 and TRBJ2-5): DTGVSQNPRHKITKRGQNVTFRCDPISEHNRLYWYRQTLGQGPEFLTYFQNEAQLEKSRLLSDRFSAERPKGSFSTLEIQRTEQGDSAMYLCASSLGTGVEYQETQYFGPGTRLLVL.

By share, this clone ranks as medium-sized. The chain combines TRBV11-3 with TRBJ1-1; TRBD1 matches 8 bases. The J segment lost 11 bases and the V segment lost 4 bases, leaving 3 bases of the junction unmatched. Germline CDR1 is SGHNT and CDR2 is YENEEA. The CDR3 has 11 residues. CDR3: CASSSRTGAFF. The CDR3 bases are TGTGCCAGCAGCTCCCGGACAGGGGCTTTCTTT.

The CDR3 region has the DNA TGTGCCAGCAGTTACGGAGTACGAGCCTACGAGCAGTACTTC. This translates into CASSYGVRAYEQYF. The rearrangement joins TRBV6-5 to TRBJ2-7; no reliable D call. Per germline, CDR1 MNHEY and CDR2 SVGAGI. Trimming pared 2 bases from V and 2 bases from J, leaving 10 bases between. The CDR3 is 14 amino acids.

This chain links TRBV20-1 with TRBJ2-3; D unclear. The CDR3 covers 11 residues. V gave up 6 bases and J gave up 5 bases, with 9 bases separating them. The germline V gene encodes CDR1 DFQATT and CDR2 SNEGSKA (reference sequence). The CDR3 DNA is TGCAGTGCCCTGAGAGGAGATACGCAGTATTTT. Translation gives CSALRGDTQYF.

The V and J genes are TRBV19 and TRBJ1-2; 7 nucleotides line up with TRBD1. V gave up 7 bases and J gave up 4 bases; unmatched junction bases: 9. The CDR3 totals 14 residues. Germline V gene lookup returns CDR1 LNHDA and CDR2 SQIVND (reference sequence). The CDR3 nucleotides are TGTGCCAGTATAGATAGGGGGCAGCTCTATGGCTACACCTTC. Translation: CASIDRGQLYGYTF.

This chain uses TRBV28 with TRBJ1-4; no clear D. In germline, CDR1 is MDHEN, CDR2 SYDVKM. Trimming cost V 2 bases and J 3 bases, with 13 bases left between them. CDR3 length equals 16 residues. The CDR3: CASSLGPIVANEKLFF. The CDR3 DNA reads TGTGCCAGCAGTTTAGGGCCGATTGTGGCTAATGAAAAACTGTTTTTT.

V is TRBV30 and J is TRBJ1-3; TRBD1 is a possible D gene (5 bases). The CDR3 runs to 14 residues. Germline CDR1 reads GTSNPN; CDR2 reads SVGIG (reference sequence). Deletions cut 2 bases from V and 2 bases from J, with 10 bases between. CDR3 in amino acids: CAWSRTGTGNTIYF. CDR3 nucleotide sequence: TGTGCCTGGAGTCGTACAGGTACTGGAAACACCATATATTTT. Full variable domain (missing parts from reference TRBV30 and TRBJ1-3): SQTIHQWPATLVQPVGSPLSLECTVEGTSNPNLYWYRQAAGRGLQLLFYSVGIGQISSEVPQNLSASRPQDRQFILSSKKLLLSDSGFYLCAWSRTGTGNTIYFGEGSWLTVV.

The chain couples TRBV19 to TRBJ2-1; possibly TRBD1 for D (6 bases). Germline values: CDR1 LNHDA, CDR2 SQIVND (reference sequence). The ends were cut back, 9 bases at V and 8 bases at J, with 20 bases in the middle. The CDR3 sequence is 14 residues long. CDR3 sequence: CASQTGQGSDEQFF. CDR3 bases: TGTGCCAGCCAGACGGGTCAGGGGAGCGATGAGCAGTTCTTC.

J is TRBJ1-5 and V is TRBV5-6; no clear D. Germline V lookup: CDR1 SGHDT, CDR2 YYEEEE. The CDR3 covers 12 residues. Trimming pared 4 bases from V and 2 bases from J, leaving 4 bases between. This CDR3 reads CASSLGNQPQHF. DNA for the CDR3: TGTGCCAGCAGCCTCGGCAATCAGCCCCAGCATTTT.

The chain uses TRBV5-1 and TRBJ1-6, with 7 bases lining up with TRBD1. This CDR3 spans 15 amino acids. Losses at the gene ends were 5 bases for V and 6 bases for J; bases not matched to a gene: 8. Germline V gene sequence: CDR1 SGHRS, CDR2 YFSETQ. CDR3 coding DNA: TGCGCCAGCAGTTCGGGACAGCCTGGTAATTCACCCCTCCACTTT. Amino acid sequence: CASSSGQPGNSPLHF.

This sequence joins TRBV28 and TRBJ1-1; 11 nucleotides match TRBD1. V was clipped by 2 bases and J by 7 bases; unmatched bases: 9. The CDR3 loop spans 16 amino acids. Germline lookup yields CDR1 MDHEN and CDR2 SYDVKM. The CDR3 loop reads CASSLPTGTGGFEAFF. In nucleotides, the CDR3 is TGTGCCAGCAGTTTACCGACCGGGACAGGGGGTTTTGAAGCTTTCTTT.

The chain links TRBV5-6 to TRBJ2-3, with D unresolved. This CDR3 is built from 14 residues. V was shortened by 4 bases and J by 2 bases, with 11 bases between the two germline ends. Germline assignment: CDR1 SGHDT and CDR2 YYEEEE. CDR3 sequence reads: CASSPLANTDTQYF. CDR3 bases: TGTGCCAGCAGCCCTCTCGCTAACACAGATACGCAGTATTTT.

V gene TRBV7-3 combines with J gene TRBJ2-1; 12 bases are shared with TRBD2. This CDR3 is 15 amino acids long. The germline V gene encodes CDR1 SGHTA and CDR2 FQGTGA. Losses at the gene ends were 2 bases for V and 6 bases for J; bases not matched to a gene: 2. The CDR3 protein is CASSLVLAGGNEQFF. The CDR3 DNA follows: TGTGCCAGCAGCTTAGTACTAGCGGGAGGCAATGAGCAGTTCTTC. Full variable domain (missing parts from reference TRBV7-3 and TRBJ2-1): GAGVSQTPSNKVTEKGKYVELRCDPISGHTALYWYRQSLGQGPEFLIYFQGTGAADDSGLPNDRFFAVRPEGSVSTLKIQRTERGDSAVYLCASSLVLAGGNEQFFGPGTRLTVL.

This rearrangement joins TRBV19 to TRBJ1-5; 7 bases match TRBD1. V was clipped by 4 bases and J by 6 bases; unmatched bases: 3. The CDR3 runs to 13 residues. CDR1 and CDR2 from the germline V gene are LNHDA and SQIVND (reference sequence). The CDR3 sequence: CASSTQGGQPQHF. CDR3 in DNA: TGTGCCAGTAGTACGCAGGGGGGTCAGCCCCAGCATTTT.

This rearrangement joins TRBV13 to TRBJ2-7, with 10 bases aligning to TRBD1. The junction had 13 bases not matched to a gene; V was cut back by 3 bases and J by 5 bases. CDR1 PRHDT and CDR2 FYEKMQ come from the germline V gene (reference sequence). The CDR3 length is 17 residues. The CDR3 nucleotides are TGTGCCAGCAGCTTCTACCCGACAGGGGGCTTTAGGGACGAGCAGTACTTC. The encoded protein is CASSFYPTGGFRDEQYF.

In its sample, this clone was seen a few times. The V and J genes are TRBV7-9 and TRBJ2-2, with 10 bases matching TRBD1. CDR1 and CDR2 (germline): SEHNR, FQNEAQ (reference sequence). CDR3 size: 16 residues. J lost 3 bases, V lost 5 bases, and 6 bases had no gene match. The CDR3 loop reads CASSPRQGAYTGELFF. CDR3 nucleotide sequence: TGTGCCAGCAGCCCACGACAGGGGGCTTACACCGGGGAGCTGTTTTTT.

The chain recombines TRBV30 with TRBJ2-5, with D perhaps TRBD1 (5 bases). V gave up 1 base and J gave up 3 bases, with 6 bases separating them. This CDR3 comprises 12 residues. Germline V gives CDR1 GTSNPN, CDR2 SVGIG (reference sequence). The CDR3 region is CAWSGQKETQYF. The CDR3 DNA follows: TGTGCCTGGAGTGGACAGAAAGAGACCCAGTACTTC.

This clone was counted a single time. The chain uses TRBV11-3 and TRBJ2-5; D possibly corresponds to TRBD1 (6 bases). Trimming removed 5 bases from V and 7 bases from J, with 8 bases in between. Germline values: CDR1 SGHNT, CDR2 YENEEA. CDR3 length: 11 amino acids. The CDR3 spells CASSQQGTQYF. The CDR3 nucleotides read TGTGCCAGCAGCCAACAGGGGACCCAGTACTTC.

The rearrangement uses TRBV4-2 and TRBJ2-1; 7 nucleotides align to TRBD2. The CDR3 sequence is 16 residues long. Germline values: CDR1 LGHNA, CDR2 YNFKEQ. V shed 1 base and J 6 bases; nucleotides not matched to a gene: 9. This CDR3 reads CASSQVRRGRANEQFF. The CDR3 DNA follows: TGTGCCAGCAGCCAAGTTCGGCGGGGGAGGGCCAATGAGCAGTTCTTC.

This rearrangement joins TRBV10-3 to TRBJ2-7, with D possibly being TRBD2 (6 bases). The CDR3 consists of 12 residues. CDR1 and CDR2 from the germline V gene are ENHRY and SYGVKD. Trimming removed 6 bases from V and 6 bases from J, with 12 bases in between. CDR3 coding DNA: TGTGCCATCAGGTCCTGGAGGGGCGAGCAGTACTTC. Translation gives CAIRSWRGEQYF.

The CDR3 sequence: CSVEGRASYGYTF. The CDR3 coding sequence is TGCAGCGTTGAAGGGAGGGCTTCTTATGGCTACACCTTC. The chain links TRBV29-1 to TRBJ1-2; no clear D gene. V was trimmed by 1 base and J by 5 bases, leaving 11 bases between them. Germline V lookup: CDR1 SQVTM, CDR2 ANQGSEA. The CDR3 is 13 residues long.

This CDR3 reads CASSMPGVNTEAFF. CDR3 coding DNA: TGTGCCAGTAGTATGCCAGGGGTGAACACTGAAGCTTTCTTT. This chain links TRBV19 with TRBJ1-1; D might be TRBD1 (6 bases). Germline-derived CDR1 and CDR2 are LNHDA and SQIVND (reference sequence). CDR3 length equals 14 residues. With 3 bases removed from V and 0 bases from J, the gap between germline ends came to 8 bases. The entire variable domain, with the rest obtained from reference TRBV19 and TRBJ1-1, is as follows: DGGITQSPKYLFRKEGQNVTLSCEQNLNHDAMYWYRQDPGQGLRLIYYSQIVNDFQKGDIAEGYSVSREKKESFPLTVTSAQKNPTAFYLCASSMPGVNTEAFFGQGTRLTVV.

This clone has a single count. The V call is TRBV6-5, the J call TRBJ1-6; unclear D gene. V lost 6 bases and J 7 bases, leaving 16 bases between the germline ends. CDR3 size: 15 residues. Germline values: CDR1 MNHEY, CDR2 SVGAGI. CDR3 sequence: CASRSAGGGNSPLHF. CDR3 DNA sequence: TGTGCCAGCAGATCTGCGGGAGGCGGAAATTCACCCCTCCACTTT.

The rearrangement links TRBV28 to TRBJ1-1; no reliable D call. The germline gives CDR1 MDHEN, CDR2 SYDVKM. V was clipped by 2 bases and J by 0 bases, with 10 bases between them. The CDR3 is 15 amino acids. Here the CDR3 DNA reads TGTGCCAGCAGTTTAACCCGTTTAGTGAACACTGAAGCTTTCTTT. Protein product: CASSLTRLVNTEAFF.

This chain joins TRBV5-4 and TRBJ1-2, with a possible D match to TRBD1 (6 bases). The ends were cut back, 4 bases at V and 9 bases at J, with 22 bases in the middle. This CDR3 is 15 amino acids long. CDR1 and CDR2 (germline): SGHNT, YYREEE (reference sequence). CDR3: CASSGGGGRSRRYTF. For the CDR3, the DNA is TGTGCCAGCAGCGGCGGCGGGGGGCGAAGTAGGCGCTACACCTTC.

The V call is TRBV10-3, the J call TRBJ1-2, with D possibly matching TRBD1 (5 bases). V was shortened by 6 bases and J by 3 bases, with 5 bases between the two germline ends. CDR3 length: 11 residues. Germline CDR1 ENHRY, CDR2 SYGVKD. In nucleotides, the CDR3 is TGTGCCATCAGCAGGGACTATGGCTACACCTTC. Translation gives CAISRDYGYTF.